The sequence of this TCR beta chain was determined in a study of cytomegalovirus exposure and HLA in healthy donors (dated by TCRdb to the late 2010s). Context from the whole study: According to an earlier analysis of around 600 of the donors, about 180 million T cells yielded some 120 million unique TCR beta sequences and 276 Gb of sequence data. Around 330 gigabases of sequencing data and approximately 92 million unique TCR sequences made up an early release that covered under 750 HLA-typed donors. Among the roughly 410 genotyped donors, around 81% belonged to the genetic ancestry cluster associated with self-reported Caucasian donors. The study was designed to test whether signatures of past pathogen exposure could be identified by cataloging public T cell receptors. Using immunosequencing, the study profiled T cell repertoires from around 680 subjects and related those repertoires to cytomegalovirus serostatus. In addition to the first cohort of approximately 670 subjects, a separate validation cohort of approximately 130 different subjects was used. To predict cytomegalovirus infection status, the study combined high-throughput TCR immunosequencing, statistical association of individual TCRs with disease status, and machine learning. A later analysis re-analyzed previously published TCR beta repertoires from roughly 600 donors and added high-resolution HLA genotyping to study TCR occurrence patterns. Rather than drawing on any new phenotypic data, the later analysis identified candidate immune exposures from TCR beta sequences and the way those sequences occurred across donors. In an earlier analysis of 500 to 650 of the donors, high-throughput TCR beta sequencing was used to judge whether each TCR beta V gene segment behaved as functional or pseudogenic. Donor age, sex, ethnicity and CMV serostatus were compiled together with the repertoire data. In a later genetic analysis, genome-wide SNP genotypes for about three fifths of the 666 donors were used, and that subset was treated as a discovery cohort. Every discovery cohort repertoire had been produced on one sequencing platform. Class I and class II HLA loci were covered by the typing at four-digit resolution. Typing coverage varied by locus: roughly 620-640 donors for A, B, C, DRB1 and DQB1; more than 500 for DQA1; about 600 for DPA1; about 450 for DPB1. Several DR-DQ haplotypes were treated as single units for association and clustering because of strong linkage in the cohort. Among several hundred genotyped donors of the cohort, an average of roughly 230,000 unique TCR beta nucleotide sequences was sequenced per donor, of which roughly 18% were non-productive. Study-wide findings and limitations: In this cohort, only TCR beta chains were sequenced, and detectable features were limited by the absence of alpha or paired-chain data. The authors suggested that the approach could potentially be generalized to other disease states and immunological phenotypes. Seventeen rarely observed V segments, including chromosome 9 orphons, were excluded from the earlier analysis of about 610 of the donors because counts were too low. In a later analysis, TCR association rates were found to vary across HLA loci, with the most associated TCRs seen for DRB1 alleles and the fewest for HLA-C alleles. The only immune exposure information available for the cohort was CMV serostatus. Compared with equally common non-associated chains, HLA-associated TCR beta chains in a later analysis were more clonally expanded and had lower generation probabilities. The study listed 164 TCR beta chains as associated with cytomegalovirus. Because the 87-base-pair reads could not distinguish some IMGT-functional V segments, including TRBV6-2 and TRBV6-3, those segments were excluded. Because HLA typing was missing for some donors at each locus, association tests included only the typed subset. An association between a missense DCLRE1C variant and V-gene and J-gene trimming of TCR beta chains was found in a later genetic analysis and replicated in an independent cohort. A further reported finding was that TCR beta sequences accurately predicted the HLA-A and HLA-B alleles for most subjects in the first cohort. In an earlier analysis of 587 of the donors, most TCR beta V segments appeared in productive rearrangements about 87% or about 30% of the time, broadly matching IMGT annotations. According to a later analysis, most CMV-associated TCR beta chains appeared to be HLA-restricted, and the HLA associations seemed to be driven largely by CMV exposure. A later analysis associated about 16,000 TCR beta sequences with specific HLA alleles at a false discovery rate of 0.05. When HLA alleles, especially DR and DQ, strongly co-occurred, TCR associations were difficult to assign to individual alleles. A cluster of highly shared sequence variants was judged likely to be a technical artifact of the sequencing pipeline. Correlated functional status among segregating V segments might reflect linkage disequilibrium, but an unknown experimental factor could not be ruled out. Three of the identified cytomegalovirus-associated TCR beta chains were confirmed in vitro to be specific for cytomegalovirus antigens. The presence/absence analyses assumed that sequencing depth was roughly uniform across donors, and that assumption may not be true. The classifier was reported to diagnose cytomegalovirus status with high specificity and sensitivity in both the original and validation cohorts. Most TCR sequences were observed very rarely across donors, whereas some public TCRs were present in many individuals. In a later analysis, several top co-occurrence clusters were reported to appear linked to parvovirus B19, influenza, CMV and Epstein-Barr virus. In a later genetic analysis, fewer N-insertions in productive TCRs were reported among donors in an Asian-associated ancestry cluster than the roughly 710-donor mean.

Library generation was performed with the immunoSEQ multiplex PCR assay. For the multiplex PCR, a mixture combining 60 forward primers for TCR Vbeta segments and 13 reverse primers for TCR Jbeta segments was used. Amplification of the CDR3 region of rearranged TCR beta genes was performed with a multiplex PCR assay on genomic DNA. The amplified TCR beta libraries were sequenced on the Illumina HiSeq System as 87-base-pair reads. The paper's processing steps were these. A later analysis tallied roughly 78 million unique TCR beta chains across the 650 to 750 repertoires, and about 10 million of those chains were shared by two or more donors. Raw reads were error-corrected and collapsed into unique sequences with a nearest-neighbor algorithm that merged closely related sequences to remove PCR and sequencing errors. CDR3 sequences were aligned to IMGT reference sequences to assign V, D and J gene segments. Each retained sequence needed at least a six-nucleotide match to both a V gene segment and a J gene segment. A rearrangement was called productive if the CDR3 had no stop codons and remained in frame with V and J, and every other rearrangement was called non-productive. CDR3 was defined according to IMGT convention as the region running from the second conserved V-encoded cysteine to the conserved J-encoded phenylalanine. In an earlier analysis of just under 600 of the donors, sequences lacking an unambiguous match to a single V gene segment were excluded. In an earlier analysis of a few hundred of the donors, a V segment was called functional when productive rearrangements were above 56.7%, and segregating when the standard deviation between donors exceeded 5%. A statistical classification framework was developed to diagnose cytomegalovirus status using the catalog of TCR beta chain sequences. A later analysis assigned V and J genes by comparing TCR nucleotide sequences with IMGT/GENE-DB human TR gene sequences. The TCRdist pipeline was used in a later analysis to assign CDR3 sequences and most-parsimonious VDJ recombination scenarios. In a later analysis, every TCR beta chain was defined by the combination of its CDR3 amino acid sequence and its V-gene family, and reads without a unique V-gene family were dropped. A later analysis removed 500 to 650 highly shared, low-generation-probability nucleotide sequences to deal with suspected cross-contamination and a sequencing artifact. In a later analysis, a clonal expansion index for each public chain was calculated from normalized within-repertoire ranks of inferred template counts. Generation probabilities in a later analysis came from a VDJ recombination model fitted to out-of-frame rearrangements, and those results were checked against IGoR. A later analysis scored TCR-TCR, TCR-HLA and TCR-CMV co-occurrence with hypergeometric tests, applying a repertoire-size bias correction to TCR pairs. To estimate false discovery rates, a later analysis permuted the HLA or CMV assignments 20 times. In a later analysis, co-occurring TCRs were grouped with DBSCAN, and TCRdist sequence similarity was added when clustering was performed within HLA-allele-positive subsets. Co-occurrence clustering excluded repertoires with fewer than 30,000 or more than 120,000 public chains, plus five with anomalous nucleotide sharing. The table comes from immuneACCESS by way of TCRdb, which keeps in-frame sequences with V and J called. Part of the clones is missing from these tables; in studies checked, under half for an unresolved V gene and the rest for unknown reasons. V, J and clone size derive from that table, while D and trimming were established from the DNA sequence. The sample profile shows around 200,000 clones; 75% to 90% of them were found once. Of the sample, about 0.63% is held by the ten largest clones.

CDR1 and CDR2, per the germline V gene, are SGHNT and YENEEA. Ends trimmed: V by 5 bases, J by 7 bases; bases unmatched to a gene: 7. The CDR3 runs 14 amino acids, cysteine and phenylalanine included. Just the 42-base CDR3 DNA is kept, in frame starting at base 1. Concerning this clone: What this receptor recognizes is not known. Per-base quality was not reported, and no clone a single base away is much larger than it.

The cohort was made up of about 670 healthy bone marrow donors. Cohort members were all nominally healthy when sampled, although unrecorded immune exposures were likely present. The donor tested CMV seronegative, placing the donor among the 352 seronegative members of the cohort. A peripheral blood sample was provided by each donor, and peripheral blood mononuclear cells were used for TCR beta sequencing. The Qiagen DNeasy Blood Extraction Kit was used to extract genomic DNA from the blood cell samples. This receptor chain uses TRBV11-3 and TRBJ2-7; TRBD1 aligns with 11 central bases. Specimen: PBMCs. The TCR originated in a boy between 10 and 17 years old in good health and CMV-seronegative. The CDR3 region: CASSRDRGAGEQYF. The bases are TGTGCCAGCAGCCGGGACAGGGGGGCGGGTGAGCAGTACTTC.